The next 9 T cell receptor beta chains were all read from a single sample in a study of OX40 agonist ivuxolimab in advanced cancers. Sequencing used immunoSEQ multiplex PCR; TCRdb keeps in-frame clones, though not all of them. Seen here are 20,000 to 30,000 clones, roughly 90% observed once, and the top ten hold approximately 49%. Sequencing was performed on CD4+ or CD8+ T cells sorted from blood, taken in a trial of the OX40 agonist ivuxolimab. The receptors were sampled from an adult with an advanced solid tumor such as melanoma, head and neck, liver or kidney cancer.

The gene calls are TRBV18 and TRBJ2-2, with unresolved D. Trimming removed 6 bases from V and 5 bases from J, with 16 bases in between. Germline V gene lookup returns CDR1 KGHSH and CDR2 LQKENI. The length of the CDR3 is 15 residues. The CDR3 here is CASSPAGSGTGELFF. CDR3 nucleotide sequence: TGTGCCAGCTCTCCCGCCGGATCCGGGACCGGGGAGCTGTTTTTT.

The CDR3 sequence is CATRQVGEGGNQPQHF. The CDR3 region has the DNA TGTGCCACTAGGCAGGTGGGAGAAGGAGGGAATCAGCCCCAGCATTTT. This rearrangement joins TRBV6-6 to TRBJ1-5; no clear D gene. V was shortened by 10 bases and J by 4 bases, with 23 bases between the two germline ends. Looked up from germline, CDR1 is MNHNY and CDR2 is SVGAGI (reference sequence). This CDR3 is built from 16 residues.

The rearrangement joins TRBV6-1 to TRBJ1-3; the D is unclear. V lost 6 bases to trimming and J lost 3 bases, with 3 bases between them. The CDR3 runs 11 residues. The germline CDR1 and CDR2 sequences are MNHNS and SASEGT. In DNA, the CDR3 is TGTGCCAGCAGCCGTGGAAACACCATATATTTT. It yields the protein CASSRGNTIYF.

V usage is TRBV5-5 and J usage is TRBJ2-2; 7 positions agree with TRBD1. The ends lost 0 bases at V and 2 bases at J; junction bases unmatched: 1. CDR3 length: 15 amino acids. Germline loops: CDR1 SGHKS, CDR2 YYEKEE (reference sequence). The CDR3 DNA follows: TGTGCCAGCAGCTTGGGACAGGGAAACACCGGGGAGCTGTTTTTT. It encodes CASSLGQGNTGELFF. Using reference TRBV5-5 and TRBJ2-2 for the parts outside the CDR3, the full variable domain is DAGVTQSPTHLIKTRGQQVTLRCSPISGHKSVSWYQQVLGQGPQFIFQYYEKEERGRGNFPDRFSARQFPNYSSELNVNALLLGDSALYLCASSLGQGNTGELFFGEGSRLTVL.

The rearrangement uses TRBV5-1 and TRBJ2-3, with 8 bases lining up with TRBD1. This CDR3 has 16 residues. The V gene end was trimmed by 3 bases and the J gene end by 5 bases; junction bases not matched to a gene: 11. CDR1 SGHRS and CDR2 YFSETQ come from the germline V gene. CDR3 protein: CASSWPRDRLEDTQYF. CDR3 DNA sequence: TGCGCCAGCAGCTGGCCCCGGGACAGGCTCGAAGATACGCAGTATTTT. Using reference TRBV5-1 and TRBJ2-3 for the parts outside the CDR3, the full variable domain is KAGVTQTPRYLIKTRGQQVTLSCSPISGHRSVSWYQQTPGQGLQFLFEYFSETQRNKGNFPGRFSGRQFSNSRSEMNVSTLELGDSALYLCASSWPRDRLEDTQYFGPGTRLTVL.

The J gene is TRBJ2-5, the V gene TRBV28, with D maybe TRBD1 (5 bases). The CDR3 has 14 residues. Germline lookup yields CDR1 MDHEN and CDR2 SYDVKM. With 6 bases removed from V and 1 base from J, the gap between germline ends came to 12 bases. Here the CDR3 DNA reads TGTGCCAGCAGCGACGGACAACTCCAAGAGACCCAGTACTTC. Translated, it gives CASSDGQLQETQYF.

The chain uses TRBV7-9 and TRBJ2-5; a weak D match, TRBD1 (6 bases). Trimming took off 8 bases at V and 3 bases at J, with 19 bases between the two ends. The CDR3 spans 15 residues. Per the germline V gene, CDR1 is SEHNR and CDR2 is FQNEAQ (reference sequence). As DNA, the CDR3 is TGTGCCAGCGGAACTCAGACAGGCGCTAAAGAGACCCAGTACTTC. Translating it yields CASGTQTGAKETQYF.

The V call is TRBV6-5, the J call TRBJ2-7; D call uncertain. Trimming pared 0 bases from V and 2 bases from J, leaving 11 bases between. The CDR3 totals 15 residues. Germline CDR1 is MNHEY and CDR2 is SVGAGI. The CDR3 protein is CASSYSVGNPYEQYF. The CDR3, as DNA: TGTGCCAGCAGTTACTCGGTCGGCAATCCCTACGAGCAGTACTTC.

This chain uses TRBV27 with TRBJ2-6, with D possibly TRBD1 on 7 matching bases. The ends were cut back, 5 bases at V and 0 bases at J, with 17 bases in the middle. Germline values: CDR1 MNHEY, CDR2 SMNVEV (reference sequence). This CDR3 spans 18 amino acids. CDR3 in amino acids: CASSPRRGVPSGANVLTF. CDR3 DNA sequence: TGTGCCAGCAGTCCCCGCAGGGGGGTGCCCTCTGGGGCCAACGTCCTGACTTTC.